This T cell receptor beta chain was sequenced in a study of cytomegalovirus exposure and HLA in healthy donors. Everyone who donated was a healthy bone marrow donor. Study results and caveats: Using the classifier, cytomegalovirus status was reportedly diagnosed with high specificity and sensitivity. Analysis performed later found more than 15,000 TCR beta sequences associated with HLA alleles at 0.05 false discovery rate. Among the CMV-associated chains, a few were confirmed in vitro as specific for CMV antigens.

A note on this clone: Its specificity is not known.

The CDR3 loop spans 14 amino acids. V was pared by 11 bases and J by 2 bases, with 16 bases between. PCR employed 60 Vbeta and 13 Jbeta primers. The data were produced by immunoSEQ multiplex PCR, yet TCRdb's version contains in-frame clones alone and is incomplete. The data contain fewer than 150,000 clones, less than 85% of them singletons. The receptor's source is a man aged 45-60 years in good health and CMV-seropositive. Sequenced input: PBMCs. The genes are TRBV6-7 and TRBJ1-3; D not certain. TRBV6-7 is filed as an ORF, its function uncertain. The CDR3 nucleotides read TGTGCCGTCCCAGAGCTACTAACTGGAAACACCATATATTTT. Protein product: CAVPELLTGNTIYF.